Following are 14 T cell receptor beta chains from one sample sequenced in a study of blood T cell repertoires in COVID-19. Profiling relied on immunoSEQ multiplex PCR, and the TCRdb table lists in-frame clones only, not all of them. The data contain hundreds of thousands of clones, 85% of them singletons. Sequencing input: PBMCs or T cells enriched from blood (not recorded which). Every receptor here comes from a woman in her 50s who had recovered from COVID-19.

This clone was detected only once. V and J are TRBV12-3 or TRBV12-4 and TRBJ1-2; D may be TRBD1 (6 bases). The CDR3 length is 12 residues. V lost 3 bases, J lost 8 bases, and 10 bases lay in between. The CDR3 sequence is CASSFTGTGYTF. The CDR3, as DNA: TGTGCCAGCAGTTTCACAGGGACGGGCTACACCTTC.

The chain joins TRBV6-2 or TRBV6-3 to TRBJ2-7; D is ambiguous. The germline CDR1 and CDR2 sequences are MNHEY and SVGEGT. The CDR3 runs to 12 residues. Trimming cost V 5 bases and J 5 bases, with 10 bases left between them. Here the CDR3 DNA reads TGTGCCAGCAGTCAAAGCAACCACGAGCAGTACTTC. This gives the protein CASSQSNHEQYF.

V gene TRBV30 combines with J gene TRBJ1-2; D is perhaps TRBD1 (5 bases). V was shortened by 8 bases and J by 5 bases, with 15 bases between the two germline ends. CDR3 length: 12 residues. Germline CDR1 and CDR2: GTSNPN and SVGIG (reference sequence). CDR3 nucleotides: TGTGCCGGAAAGGTGCAGGGTTATGGCTACACCTTC. This sequence encodes CAGKVQGYGYTF. The whole variable domain, filled in from reference TRBV30 and TRBJ1-2, reads SQTIHQWPATLVQPVGSPLSLECTVEGTSNPNLYWYRQAAGRGLQLLFYSVGIGQISSEVPQNLSASRPQDRQFILSSKKLLLSDSGFYLCAGKVQGYGYTFGSGTRLTVV.

This clone was recorded only once. V and J are TRBV29-1 and TRBJ1-1, with D perhaps matching TRBD1 (6 bases). Germline CDR1 reads SQVTM; CDR2 reads ANQGSEA. Trimming shortened V by 7 bases and J by 5 bases, and 14 bases separated the two germline ends. CDR3 size: 12 residues. CDR3 bases: TGCAGCGCCGAGAGAGGGGGAACTGAAGCTTTCTTT. This codes for CSAERGGTEAFF.

This chain joins TRBV7-2 and TRBJ1-1; 9 positions match TRBD1. The V and J ends lost 5 bases and 5 bases, in that order; junction bases with no gene match: 9. The CDR3 extends over 15 amino acids. In germline, CDR1 is SGHTA, CDR2 FQGNSA. CDR3 coding DNA: TGTGCCAGCAGCCCGGGGGGACAGGGTTGGACTGAAGCTTTCTTT. It encodes CASSPGGQGWTEAFF.

The rearrangement joins TRBV3-1 (or the pseudogene TRBV3-2) to TRBJ1-2; TRBD1 aligns across 7 bases. Germline CDR1 and CDR2: LGHDT and YNNKEL (reference sequence). The length of the CDR3 is 14 residues. J gave up 3 bases and V 4 bases, and 5 bases lay outside the gene matches. CDR3 sequence (DNA): TGTGCCAGCAGCCCCGGACAGGCTGACTATGGCTACACCTTC. It specifies CASSPGQADYGYTF.

In its sample, this clone was seen once. The chain combines TRBV11-2 with TRBJ1-1; a possible D gene is TRBD1 (5 bases). V gave up 0 bases and J gave up 1 base, with 18 bases separating them. The CDR3 covers 18 residues. CDR1 is SGHAT, CDR2 FQNNGV, per germline. The CDR3 DNA follows: TGTGCCAGCAGCTTAGACGGGGGGTCAGTAGGATGGAACACTGAAGCTTTCTTT. It specifies CASSLDGGSVGWNTEAFF.

This clone is a singleton in its sample. The gene calls are TRBV2 and TRBJ2-2; the D is unclear. The CDR3 is 12 amino acids. Trimming removed 3 bases at V and 6 bases at J, with 5 bases between. Germline values: CDR1 SNHLY, CDR2 FYNNEI. CDR3 protein: CASSDLAGELFF. In DNA form, the CDR3 reads TGTGCCAGCAGTGACCTAGCCGGGGAGCTGTTTTTT.

V is TRBV21-1 and J is TRBJ1-4; TRBD1 is the table's D call and was not checked against the DNA. TRBV21-1 is a recognized pseudogene. The CDR3 loop spans 20 amino acids. The CDR3 protein is CASSKRLKSRDRDTNEKLFF. The CDR3 bases are TGTGCCAGCAGCAAAAGGCTCAAGTCCCGGGACAGGGACACTAATGAAAAACTGTTTTTT.

The V gene is TRBV5-5, the J gene TRBJ1-1; TRBD1 might be the D (5 bases). Germline CDR1 SGHKS, CDR2 YYEKEE (reference sequence). Trimming removed 3 bases from V and 5 bases from J, with 17 bases in between. The CDR3 runs 15 residues. The DNA for the CDR3 is TGTGCCAGCAGCTCGGTTGCGGGGGGACGTACTGAAGCTTTCTTT. Protein: CASSSVAGGRTEAFF. Supplemented by reference TRBV5-5 and TRBJ1-1, the full variable domain reads DAGVTQSPTHLIKTRGQQVTLRCSPISGHKSVSWYQQVLGQGPQFIFQYYEKEERGRGNFPDRFSARQFPNYSSELNVNALLLGDSALYLCASSSVAGGRTEAFFGQGTRLTVV.

The rearrangement uses TRBV3-1 (or the pseudogene TRBV3-2) and TRBJ2-7; perhaps TRBD2 as D (6 bases). The CDR3 totals 13 residues. Germline V gene lookup returns CDR1 LGHDT and CDR2 YNNKEL (reference sequence). Trimming took off 6 bases at V and 5 bases at J, with 14 bases between the two ends. The DNA of the CDR3 is TGTGCCAGCAGGGACTACATTTCTAACGAGCAGTACTTC. Translating it yields CASRDYISNEQYF.

This sequence joins TRBV28 and TRBJ2-7; the D gene is possibly TRBD1 (6 bases). The germline V gene encodes CDR1 MDHEN and CDR2 SYDVKM. CDR3 size: 14 residues. Trimming took 8 bases from V and 5 from J, leaving 19 bases between them. The CDR3 DNA sequence: TGTGCCAGCCGTGTACAAACAGGGTTCAACGAGCAGTACTTC. It is translated as CASRVQTGFNEQYF.

The CDR3 region has the DNA TGTGCCAGCAGCCGACGGGGGGCGCCTTTGAGCAATCAGCCCCAGCATTTT. This translates into CASSRRGAPLSNQPQHF. This rearrangement joins TRBV14 to TRBJ1-5, with a tentative D call TRBD1 (6 bases). The CDR3 loop spans 17 amino acids. Trimming removed 4 bases from V and 1 base from J, with 17 bases in between. The germline V gene encodes CDR1 SGHDN and CDR2 FVKESK.

The chain is built from TRBV18 and TRBJ1-3, with 8 positions matching TRBD1. Germline values: CDR1 KGHSH, CDR2 LQKENI. The trim removed 3 bases at V and 4 bases at J, leaving 8 bases unmatched. The CDR3 sequence is 16 residues long. For the CDR3, the DNA is TGTGCCAGCTCACCGGCTGGACAGGGTTCAGGAAACACCATATATTTT. Translating gives CASSPAGQGSGNTIYF.